This record covers a single TCR beta chain. The source of the sample is a study of low-dose radiotherapy and immunotherapy resistance in tumors. The wider study: The authors gave intravenous cyclophosphamide 200 mg/m2 every two weeks, one day before radiation and immunotherapy.

Trimming cost V 5 bases and J 4 bases, with 12 bases left between them. CDR3 length: 14 residues. Per the germline V gene, CDR1 is MNHEY and CDR2 is SVGAGI. First-strand cDNA relied on TRAV- and TRBV-specific primers spanning alpha and beta chains. Both a constant-region primer and a V-primer adapter served to amplify TCRs across roughly 22 PCR cycles. The isolated mRNA underwent amplification through in vitro transcription. TCRdb ran MiXCR on the reads and lists one entry per CDR3 protein. The repertoire has approximately 100,000 distinct CDR3 sequences, roughly 20% of them found once; the top ten carry over 4%. Time point denoted: after trial treatment. Treatment in this sample: LDRT plus nivolumab, ipilimumab, low-dose cyclophosphamide and aspirin (RACIN trial). Low-dose radiotherapy, low-dose cyclophosphamide, aspirin, ipilimumab and nivolumab were all given to the donors. Patients deemed eligible presented with advanced solid tumors lacking tumor-infiltrating lymphocytes.

The specimen was PBMCs, collected after low-dose radiotherapy plus immunotherapy. The origin of this receptor is a male donor with prostate cancer. The chain couples TRBV6-5 to TRBJ1-3; D remains ambiguous. The CDR3 reads CASSIRHTGNTIYF. As DNA, the CDR3 is TGTGCCAGCAGTATCCGACATACCGGAAACACCATATATTTT.